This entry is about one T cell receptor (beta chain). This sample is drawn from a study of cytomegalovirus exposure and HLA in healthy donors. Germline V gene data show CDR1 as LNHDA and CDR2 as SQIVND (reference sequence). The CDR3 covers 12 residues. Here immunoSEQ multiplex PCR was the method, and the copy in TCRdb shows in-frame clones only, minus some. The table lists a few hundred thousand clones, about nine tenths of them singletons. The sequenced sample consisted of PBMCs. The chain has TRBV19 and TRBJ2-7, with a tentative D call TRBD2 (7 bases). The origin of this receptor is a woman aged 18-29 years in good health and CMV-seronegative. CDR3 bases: TGTTCGGGGGGCCAAAGCTCCTACGAGCAGTACTTC. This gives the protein CSGGQSSYEQYF.